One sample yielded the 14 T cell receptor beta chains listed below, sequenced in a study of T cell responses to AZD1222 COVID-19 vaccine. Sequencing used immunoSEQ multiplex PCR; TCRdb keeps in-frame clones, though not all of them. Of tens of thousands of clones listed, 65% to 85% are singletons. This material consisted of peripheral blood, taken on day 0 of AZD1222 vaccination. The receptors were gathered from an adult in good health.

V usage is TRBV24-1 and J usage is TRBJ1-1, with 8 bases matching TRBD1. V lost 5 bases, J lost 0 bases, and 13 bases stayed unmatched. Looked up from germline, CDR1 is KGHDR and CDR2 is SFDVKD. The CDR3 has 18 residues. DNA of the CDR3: TGTGCCACCAGTGCAGGGGCAGGGGGCCCCCTTTTGAACACTGAAGCTTTCTTT. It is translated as CATSAGAGGPLLNTEAFF.

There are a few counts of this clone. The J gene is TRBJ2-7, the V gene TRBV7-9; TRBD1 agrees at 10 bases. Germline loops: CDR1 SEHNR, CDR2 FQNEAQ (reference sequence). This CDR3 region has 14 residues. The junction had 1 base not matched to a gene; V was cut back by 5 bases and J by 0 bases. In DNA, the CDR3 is TGTGCCAGCAGCGGGACAGGGGTCTCCTACGAGCAGTACTTC. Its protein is CASSGTGVSYEQYF.

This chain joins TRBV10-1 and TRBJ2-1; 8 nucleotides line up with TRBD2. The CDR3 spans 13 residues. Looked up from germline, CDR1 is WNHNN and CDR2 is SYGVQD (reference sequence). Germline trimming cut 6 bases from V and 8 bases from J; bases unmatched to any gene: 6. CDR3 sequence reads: CASRSGLADEQFF. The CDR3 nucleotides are TGCGCCAGCAGATCCGGACTAGCCGATGAGCAGTTCTTC.

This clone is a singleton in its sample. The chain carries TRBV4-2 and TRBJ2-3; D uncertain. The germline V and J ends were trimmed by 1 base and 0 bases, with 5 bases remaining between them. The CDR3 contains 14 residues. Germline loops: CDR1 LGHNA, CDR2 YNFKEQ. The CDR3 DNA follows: TGTGCCAGCAGCCAAGCTTCCAGCACAGATACGCAGTATTTT. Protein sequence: CASSQASSTDTQYF.

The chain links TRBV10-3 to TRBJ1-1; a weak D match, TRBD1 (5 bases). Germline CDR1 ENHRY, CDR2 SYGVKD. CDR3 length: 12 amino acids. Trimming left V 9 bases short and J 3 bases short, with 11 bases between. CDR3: CAIRRGDTEAFF. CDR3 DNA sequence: TGTGCCATACGTAGAGGGGACACTGAAGCTTTCTTT.

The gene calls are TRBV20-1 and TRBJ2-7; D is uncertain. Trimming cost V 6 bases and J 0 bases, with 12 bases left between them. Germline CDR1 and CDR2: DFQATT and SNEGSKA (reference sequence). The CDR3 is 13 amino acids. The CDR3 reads CSASQVNSYEQYF. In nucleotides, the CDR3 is TGCAGTGCAAGTCAGGTAAACTCCTACGAGCAGTACTTC.

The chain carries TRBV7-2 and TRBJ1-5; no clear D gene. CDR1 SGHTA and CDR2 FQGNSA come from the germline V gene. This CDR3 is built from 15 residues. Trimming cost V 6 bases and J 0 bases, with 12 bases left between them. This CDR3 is CASRPDVYSNQPQHF. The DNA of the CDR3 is TGTGCCAGCAGACCGGACGTATATAGCAATCAGCCCCAGCATTTT.

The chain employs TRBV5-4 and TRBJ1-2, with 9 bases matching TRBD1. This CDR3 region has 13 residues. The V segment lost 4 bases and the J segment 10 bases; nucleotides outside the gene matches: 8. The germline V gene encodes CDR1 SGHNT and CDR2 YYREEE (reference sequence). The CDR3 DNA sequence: TGTGCCAGCAGCCTAGGGACAGGGATTGACTACACCTTC. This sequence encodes CASSLGTGIDYTF.

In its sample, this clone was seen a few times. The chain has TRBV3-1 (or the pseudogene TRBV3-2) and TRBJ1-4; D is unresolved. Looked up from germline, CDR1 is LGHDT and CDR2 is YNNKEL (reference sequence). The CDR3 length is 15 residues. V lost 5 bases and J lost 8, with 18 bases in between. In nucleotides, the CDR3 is TGTGCCAGCAGCTTCTCTTCCGGGCAGCTAGAAAAACTGTTTTTT. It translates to CASSFSSGQLEKLFF.

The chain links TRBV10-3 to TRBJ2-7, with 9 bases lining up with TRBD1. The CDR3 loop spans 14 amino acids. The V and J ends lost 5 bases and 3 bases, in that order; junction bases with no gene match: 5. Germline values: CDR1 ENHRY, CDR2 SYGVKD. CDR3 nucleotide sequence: TGTGCCATCAGTCGGGACAGGGAGGGCTACGAGCAGTACTTC. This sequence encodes CAISRDREGYEQYF.

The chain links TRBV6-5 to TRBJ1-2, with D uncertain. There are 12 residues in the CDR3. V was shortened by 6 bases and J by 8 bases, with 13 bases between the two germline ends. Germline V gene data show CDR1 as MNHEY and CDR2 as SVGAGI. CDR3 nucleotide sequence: TGTGCCAGCAGGAAGTATCCCGAGGGCTACACCTTC. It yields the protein CASRKYPEGYTF.

The CDR3 is CASSAQKDRERQRAQYF. CDR3 DNA: TGTGCCAGCAGCGCACAGAAGGACAGGGAGAGGCAACGTGCGCAGTATTTT. The chain recombines TRBV6-4 with TRBJ2-3; 8 bases agree with TRBD1. Germline assignment: CDR1 MRHNA and CDR2 SNTAGT. CDR3 length: 17 amino acids. Trimming at V came to 6 bases and at J to 10 bases, leaving 21 bases not matched to a gene.

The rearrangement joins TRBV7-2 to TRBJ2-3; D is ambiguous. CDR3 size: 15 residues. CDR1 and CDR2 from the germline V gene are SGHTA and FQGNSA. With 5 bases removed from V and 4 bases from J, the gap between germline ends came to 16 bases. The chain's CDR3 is CASSPAGLGADTQYF. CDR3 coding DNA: TGTGCCAGCAGCCCGGCCGGCTTGGGTGCAGATACGCAGTATTTT.

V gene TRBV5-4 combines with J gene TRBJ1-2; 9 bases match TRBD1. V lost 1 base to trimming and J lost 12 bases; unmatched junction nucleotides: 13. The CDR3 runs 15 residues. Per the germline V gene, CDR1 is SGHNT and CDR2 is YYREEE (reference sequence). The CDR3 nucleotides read TGTGCCAGCAGCTTGCCGGGACAGGGAAAAGTCACCGACACCTTC. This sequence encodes CASSLPGQGKVTDTF.